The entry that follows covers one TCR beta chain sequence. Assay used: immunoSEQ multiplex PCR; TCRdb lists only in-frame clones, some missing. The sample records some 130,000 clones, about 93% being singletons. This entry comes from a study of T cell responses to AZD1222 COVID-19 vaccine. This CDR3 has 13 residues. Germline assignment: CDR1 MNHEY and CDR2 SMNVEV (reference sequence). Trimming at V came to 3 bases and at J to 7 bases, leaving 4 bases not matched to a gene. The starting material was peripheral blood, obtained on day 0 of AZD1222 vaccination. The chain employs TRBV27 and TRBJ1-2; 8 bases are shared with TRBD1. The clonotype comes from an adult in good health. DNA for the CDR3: TGTGCCAGCAGTTTCCAGGGGGCAAGTGGCTACACCTTC. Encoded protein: CASSFQGASGYTF.